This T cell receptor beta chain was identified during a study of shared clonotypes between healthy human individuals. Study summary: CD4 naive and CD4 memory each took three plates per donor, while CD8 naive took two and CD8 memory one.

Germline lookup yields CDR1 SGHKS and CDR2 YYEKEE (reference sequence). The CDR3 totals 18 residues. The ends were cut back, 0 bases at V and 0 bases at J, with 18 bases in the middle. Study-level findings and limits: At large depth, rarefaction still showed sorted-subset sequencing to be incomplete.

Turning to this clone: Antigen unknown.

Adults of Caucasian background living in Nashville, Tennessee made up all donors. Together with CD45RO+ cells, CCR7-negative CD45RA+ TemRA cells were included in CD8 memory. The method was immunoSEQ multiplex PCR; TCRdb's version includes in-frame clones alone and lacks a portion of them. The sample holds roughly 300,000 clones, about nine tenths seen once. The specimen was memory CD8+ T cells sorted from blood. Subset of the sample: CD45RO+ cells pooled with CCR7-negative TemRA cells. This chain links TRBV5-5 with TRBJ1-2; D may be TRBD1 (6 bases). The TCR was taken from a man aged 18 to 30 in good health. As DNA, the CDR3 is TGTGCCAGCAGCTTGGAGGCGCCCGACAGGATAGCTAACTATGGCTACACCTTC. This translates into CASSLEAPDRIANYGYTF.